This TCR beta chain was profiled in a study of blood T cells in healthy people across ages. Study results and limitations: Changes in expanded clonotypes were possibly confounded, as the CMV status of donors was unknown. Estimated diversity, derived from one million T cells, was regarded as an underestimate.

Primed by a sample-barcoded 5' primer and a J-beta primer mix, a second PCR proceeded for roughly 6 to 12 cycles. Each cDNA molecule carried a tag from a template-switch adaptor that contained 12 random nucleotides. TCRdb re-called the 5' RACE reads through MiXCR, storing one row per CDR3 protein. Of approximately 820,000 distinct CDR3 sequences in the sample, around 45% were seen once. On this clonotype: Its specificity is not known.

Approximately 10 milliliters of peripheral blood were drawn from each donor into EDTA-treated tubes. CDR3 size: 13 residues. The germline V and J ends were trimmed by 2 bases and 11 bases, with 15 bases remaining between them. The V gene's germline CDR1 is ENHRY and CDR2 SYGVKD. Material: blood. This clonotype originated in a man aged 55 to 70 in good health. The V and J genes are TRBV10-3 and TRBJ1-1; no clear D gene. The CDR3 bases are TGTGCCATCAGTGAGCCACCCGGGGATGGGGCTTTCTTT. Protein: CAISEPPGDGAFF.